Listed here is a single T cell receptor beta chain. Antigen: not known. Aged roughly 6 to 95, donors were systemically healthy Caucasians from Russia. The second PCR ran about 6 to 12 cycles with a sample-barcoded 5' primer and J-beta primers. Through a template-switch adaptor with 12 random nucleotides, each cDNA molecule received a tag. The study obtained at least 3 million CDR3-containing paired-end reads from every sample. TCRdb reprocessed the 5' RACE reads via MiXCR and lists one record per CDR3 protein. The sample includes approximately 800,000 distinct CDR3 sequences, approximately 60% of them seen just once. This entry comes from a study of blood T cells in healthy people across ages. Findings and caveats of the study: Long-lived donors exceeded aged donors in naive CD4+ cells and diversity.

The receptor was isolated from a man in his forties or fifties in good health. What was sequenced was blood.

CDR3 in amino acids: CASSWTGLSGANVLTF. The DNA of the CDR3 is TGTGCCAGCAGCTGGACAGGTCTCTCTGGGGCCAACGTCCTGACTTTC. The chain couples TRBV5-6 to TRBJ2-6, with 7 bases that match TRBD1. Per germline, CDR1 SGHDT and CDR2 YYEEEE. Trimming at V came to 3 bases and at J to 0 bases, leaving 3 bases not matched to a gene. The CDR3 totals 16 residues.